The present TCR beta chain was sequenced within a study of blood T cell repertoires in COVID-19. As for the study in general: Some COVID-19 samples were acute and others convalescent; all came from the United States, Italy and Spain.

Original handling: By means of reference gene primer amplification, nucleated cell counts were estimated. Assay used: immunoSEQ multiplex PCR; TCRdb lists only in-frame clones, some missing. V, J and clone size are taken as reported in that table, and D and trimming were inferred from the DNA itself. The sample contains 300,000 or so clones, about 85% of which appear only once. Assignment of participants to cohorts was predicated upon participant-reported clinical history. This CDR3 region has 13 residues. Between the trimmed V and J ends, which lost 4 bases and 7 bases, there was a span of 11 bases. Per the germline V gene, CDR1 is LNHDA and CDR2 is SQIVND (reference sequence).

The V call is TRBV19, the J call TRBJ1-3; a possible D gene is TRBD1 (5 bases). The sequence was obtained from a woman aged 25 to 39 who had recovered from COVID-19. The sequencing input was PBMCs or T cells enriched from blood (not recorded which). CDR3 region: CASSTGRWNTIYF. CDR3 nucleotides: TGTGCCAGTAGTACAGGGAGGTGGAACACCATATATTTT.